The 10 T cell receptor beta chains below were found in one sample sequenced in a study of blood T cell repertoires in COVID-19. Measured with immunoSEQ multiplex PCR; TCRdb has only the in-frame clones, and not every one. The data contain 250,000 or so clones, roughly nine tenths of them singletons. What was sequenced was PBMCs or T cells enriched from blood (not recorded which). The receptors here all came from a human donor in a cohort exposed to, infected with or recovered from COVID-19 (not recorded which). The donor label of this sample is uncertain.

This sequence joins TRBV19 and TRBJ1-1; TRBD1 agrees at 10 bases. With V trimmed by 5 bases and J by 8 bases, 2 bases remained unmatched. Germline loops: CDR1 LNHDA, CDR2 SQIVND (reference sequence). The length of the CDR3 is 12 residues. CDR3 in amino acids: CASSDRGREAFF. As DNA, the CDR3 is TGTGCCAGTAGTGACAGGGGGCGCGAAGCTTTCTTT.

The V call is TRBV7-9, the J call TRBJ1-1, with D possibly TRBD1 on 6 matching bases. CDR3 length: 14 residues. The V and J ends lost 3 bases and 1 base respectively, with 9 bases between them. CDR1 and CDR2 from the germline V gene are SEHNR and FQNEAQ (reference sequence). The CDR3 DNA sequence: TGTGCCAGCAGCTTGGACAGCCCGAACACTGAAGCTTTCTTT. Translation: CASSLDSPNTEAFF.

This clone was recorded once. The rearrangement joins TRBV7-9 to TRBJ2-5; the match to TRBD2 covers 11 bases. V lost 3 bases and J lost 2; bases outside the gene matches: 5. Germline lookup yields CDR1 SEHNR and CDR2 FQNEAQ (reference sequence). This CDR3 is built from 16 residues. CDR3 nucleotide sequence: TGTGCCAGCAGCTTGGCTTTAGCGGGGGGGCAAGAGACCCAGTACTTC. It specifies CASSLALAGGQETQYF. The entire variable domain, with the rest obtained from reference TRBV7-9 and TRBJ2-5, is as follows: DTGVSQNPRHKITKRGQNVTFRCDPISEHNRLYWYRQTLGQGPEFLTYFQNEAQLEKSRLLSDRFSAERPKGSFSTLEIQRTEQGDSAMYLCASSLALAGGQETQYFGPGTRLLVL.

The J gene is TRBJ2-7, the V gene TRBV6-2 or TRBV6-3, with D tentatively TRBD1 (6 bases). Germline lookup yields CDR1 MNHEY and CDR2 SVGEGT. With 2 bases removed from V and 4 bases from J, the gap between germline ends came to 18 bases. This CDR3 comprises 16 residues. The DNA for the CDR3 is TGTGCCAGCAGTTACGGCACCAGGGACACGATGTACGAGCAGTACTTC. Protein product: CASSYGTRDTMYEQYF.

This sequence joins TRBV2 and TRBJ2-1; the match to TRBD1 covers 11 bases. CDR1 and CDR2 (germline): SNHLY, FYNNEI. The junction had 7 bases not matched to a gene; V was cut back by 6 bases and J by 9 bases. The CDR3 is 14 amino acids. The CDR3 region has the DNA TGTGCCAGCAGCGGACAGGGGGCGCAGAGTGAGCAGTTCTTC. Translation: CASSGQGAQSEQFF.

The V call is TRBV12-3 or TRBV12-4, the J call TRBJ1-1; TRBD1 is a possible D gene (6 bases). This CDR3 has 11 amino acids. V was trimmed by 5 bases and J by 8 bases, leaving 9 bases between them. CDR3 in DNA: TGTGCCAGCAGTCGGACAGCCGAAGCTTTCTTT. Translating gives CASSRTAEAFF.

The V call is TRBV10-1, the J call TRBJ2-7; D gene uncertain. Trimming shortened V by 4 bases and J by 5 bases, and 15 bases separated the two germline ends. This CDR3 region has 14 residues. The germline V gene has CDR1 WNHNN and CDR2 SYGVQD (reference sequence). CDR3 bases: TGCGCCAGCAGTGCACCCGGTGCGGCCCACGAGCAGTACTTC. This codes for CASSAPGAAHEQYF.

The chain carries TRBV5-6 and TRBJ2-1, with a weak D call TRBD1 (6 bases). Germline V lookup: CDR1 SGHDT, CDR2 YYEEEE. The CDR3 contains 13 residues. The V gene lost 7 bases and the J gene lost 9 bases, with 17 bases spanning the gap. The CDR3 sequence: CASCGETGFEQFF. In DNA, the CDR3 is TGTGCCAGCTGTGGTGAGACAGGATTTGAGCAGTTCTTC.

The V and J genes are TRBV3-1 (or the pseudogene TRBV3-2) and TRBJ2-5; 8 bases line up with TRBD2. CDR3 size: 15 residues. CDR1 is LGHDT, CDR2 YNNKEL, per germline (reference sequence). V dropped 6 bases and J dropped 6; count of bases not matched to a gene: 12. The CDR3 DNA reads TGTGCCAGCAGTCCAAGATCCGGGGGGGCAAAGACCCAGTACTTC. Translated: CASSPRSGGAKTQYF.

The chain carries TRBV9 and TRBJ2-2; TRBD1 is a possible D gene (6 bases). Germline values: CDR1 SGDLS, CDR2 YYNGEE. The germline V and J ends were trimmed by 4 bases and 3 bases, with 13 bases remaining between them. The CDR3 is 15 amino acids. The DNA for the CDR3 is TGTGCCAGCAGCCCCAGGGGCGGAGACACCGGGGAGCTGTTTTTT. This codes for CASSPRGGDTGELFF.